One and the same sample provided the 19 T cell receptor beta chains below, sequenced in a study of Ad26.COV2.S vaccination and SARS-CoV-2 variants. Sequencing used immunoSEQ multiplex PCR; TCRdb keeps in-frame clones, though not all of them. In the table there are about 680,000 clones, roughly 90% of which are singletons. The sample's treatment: roughly 18 received Ad26.COV2.S at low or high dose, single or two shots; roughly five received placebo; per-sample allocation not given. At day 63 after the first vaccine or placebo injection, samples were drawn. This specimen was peripheral blood, taken in a trial of Ad26.COV2.S vaccine versus placebo. These receptors originate from a person aged 18-65 years who received the Ad26.COV2.S COVID-19 vaccine or a placebo.

The chain uses TRBV9 and TRBJ1-3, with TRBD1 matching over 8 bases. J was trimmed by 2 bases and V by 4 bases; bases with no gene match: 8. The CDR3 loop spans 16 amino acids. Germline values: CDR1 SGDLS, CDR2 YYNGEE. DNA of the CDR3: TGTGCCAGCAGCAAACGGACAGGGTCCGCTGGAAACACCATATATTTT. It yields the protein CASSKRTGSAGNTIYF.

The rearrangement joins TRBV19 to TRBJ1-2; a possible D gene is TRBD1 (5 bases). Trimming removed 3 bases at V and 3 bases at J, with 11 bases between. This CDR3 comprises 14 residues. Germline V CDR1 and CDR2: LNHDA, SQIVND (reference sequence). Written as DNA, the CDR3 is TGTGCCAGTAGTATCAGGCAGGGAGACTATGGCTACACCTTC. Protein sequence: CASSIRQGDYGYTF.

This clone has only one observation. The V gene is TRBV24-1, the J gene TRBJ1-2, with D perhaps TRBD1 (5 bases). From germline, CDR1 is KGHDR and CDR2 SFDVKD. The CDR3 has 13 amino acids. V was cut by 7 bases and J by 2 bases, with 10 bases left in between. The CDR3 loop reads CATSLGPNYGYTF. CDR3 sequence (DNA): TGTGCCACCAGCCTGGGACCGAACTATGGCTACACCTTC.

Written as DNA, the CDR3 is TGTGCCAGTAGTCTGAGCGGGGTCCACAATGAGCAGTTCTTC. The encoded protein is CASSLSGVHNEQFF. The chain employs TRBV19 and TRBJ2-1; the match to TRBD2 covers 7 bases. This CDR3 is 14 amino acids long. V lost 5 bases, J lost 5 bases, and 6 bases stayed unmatched. Per the germline V gene, CDR1 is LNHDA and CDR2 is SQIVND (reference sequence).

This clone was observed a single time. The chain recombines TRBV10-3 with TRBJ1-4; 8 nucleotides agree with TRBD1. The CDR3 has 17 residues. Germline assignment: CDR1 ENHRY and CDR2 SYGVKD. Trimming cost V 5 bases and J 4 bases; bases outside gene matches: 12. In DNA form, the CDR3 reads TGTGCCATCAGTACCGGGACAGGTCAGCGAGGTAATGAAAAACTGTTTTTT. This encodes CAISTGTGQRGNEKLFF.

V and J are TRBV6-6 and TRBJ1-4, with TRBD1 as a possible D gene (5 bases). V was clipped by 8 bases and J by 8 bases, with 21 bases between them. From germline, CDR1 is MNHNY and CDR2 SVGAGI (reference sequence). This CDR3 spans 15 amino acids. CDR3 amino acids: CASSLRAGSNEKLFF. The DNA of the CDR3 is TGTGCCAGCTCCTTAAGGGCAGGGTCAAACGAAAAACTGTTTTTT.

The CDR3 sequence is CSADRFETQYF. The CDR3 region has the DNA TGCAGCGCCGACAGGTTTGAGACCCAGTACTTC. The chain recombines TRBV29-1 with TRBJ2-5, with D possibly TRBD1 on 6 matching bases. V lost 7 bases, J lost 5 bases, and 11 bases lay in between. The CDR3 sequence is 11 residues long. CDR1 and CDR2 from the germline V gene are SQVTM and ANQGSEA. The complete variable domain, with remaining parts taken from reference TRBV29-1 and TRBJ2-5, reads SAVISQKPSRDICQRGTSLTIQCQVDSQVTMMFWYRQQPGQSLTLIATANQGSEATYESGFVIDKFPISRPNLTFSTLTVSNMSPEDSSIYLCSADRFETQYFGPGTRLLVL.

The chain couples TRBV29-1 to TRBJ1-4, with 8 bases lining up with TRBD1. Germline-derived CDR1 and CDR2 are SQVTM and ANQGSEA. The V segment lost 7 bases and the J segment 7 bases; nucleotides outside the gene matches: 11. The CDR3 spans 14 residues. As DNA, the CDR3 is TGCAGCGGCTACCTTCCGGGACAGGTTGAAAAACTGTTTTTT. Protein: CSGYLPGQVEKLFF.

The V call is TRBV7-6, the J call TRBJ1-1; D remains unclear. The germline V gene has CDR1 SGHVS and CDR2 FNYEAQ. This CDR3 has 13 residues. V dropped 3 bases and J dropped 5 bases, with 10 bases sitting between them. DNA of the CDR3: TGTGCCAGCAGCTTGAACGGGGATACTGAAGCTTTCTTT. Translated: CASSLNGDTEAFF.

Only one count was recorded for this clone. The sample contains more than one DNA sequence encoding this CDR3. This chain connects TRBV5-1 to TRBJ2-2, with 8 bases that match TRBD1. This CDR3 comprises 15 residues. The germline gives CDR1 SGHRS, CDR2 YFSETQ. With V trimmed by 2 bases and J by 4 bases, 4 bases remained unmatched. The CDR3 loop reads CASSLGQGGTGELFF. The CDR3, as DNA: TGCGCCAGCAGCTTAGGACAGGGCGGCACCGGGGAGCTGTTTTTT.

In DNA form, the CDR3 reads TGTGCCAGCACGGACAGGGGTTTAGGGTACAATGAGCAGTTCTTC. Its protein is CASTDRGLGYNEQFF. V and J are TRBV6-5 and TRBJ2-1; 9 nucleotides match TRBD1. V was clipped by 7 bases and J by 4 bases; unmatched bases: 8. Germline CDR1 MNHEY, CDR2 SVGAGI. There are 15 residues in the CDR3.

The V call is TRBV30, the J call TRBJ2-1; weak D call: TRBD2 (5 bases). V lost 7 bases and J 5 bases, leaving 21 bases between the germline ends. The germline gives CDR1 GTSNPN, CDR2 SVGIG (reference sequence). The CDR3 is 15 residues long. CDR3 sequence (DNA): TGTGCCTCACAGTGGAGGAGACTACCAAACAATGAGCAGTTCTTC. Its protein product is CASQWRRLPNNEQFF.

V is TRBV7-8 and J is TRBJ1-2, with D hard to call. V lost 5 bases and J 3 bases, leaving 10 bases between the germline ends. The CDR3 covers 13 residues. Germline assignment: CDR1 SGHVS and CDR2 FQNEAQ. The CDR3 nucleotides read TGTGCCAGCAGCCCCCGTGGAGACTATGGCTACACCTTC. Its protein is CASSPRGDYGYTF.

The J gene is TRBJ1-2, the V gene TRBV6-5; D not resolved. Trimming shortened V by 10 bases and J by 8 bases, and 20 bases separated the two germline ends. The length of the CDR3 is 13 residues. CDR1 is MNHEY and CDR2 is SVGAGI in the germline V gene. This CDR3 is CATQRRQEGGYTF. CDR3 DNA: TGTGCCACACAAAGGAGGCAGGAAGGGGGCTACACCTTC.

The chain has TRBV6-5 and TRBJ2-1, with a possible D match to TRBD1 (5 bases). The germline gives CDR1 MNHEY, CDR2 SVGAGI. This CDR3 is built from 14 residues. With 0 bases removed from V and 5 bases from J, the gap between germline ends came to 8 bases. The DNA for the CDR3 is TGTGCCAGCAGTTACTCAATGGACAACAATGAGCAGTTCTTC. Protein sequence: CASSYSMDNNEQFF.

V and J are TRBV30 and TRBJ2-1; the D gene is possibly TRBD2 (5 bases). The V end lost 0 bases, the J end lost 7 bases, and 16 bases lay between the germline ends. Germline loops: CDR1 GTSNPN, CDR2 SVGIG (reference sequence). The CDR3 has 15 residues. As DNA, the CDR3 is TGTGCCTGGAGTGTACGTCGGGGAGAGTTGAATGAGCAGTTCTTC. Translation gives CAWSVRRGELNEQFF.

The gene calls are TRBV19 and TRBJ1-1; no reliable D call. Trimming took 1 base from V and 1 from J, leaving 13 bases between them. Germline V gives CDR1 LNHDA, CDR2 SQIVND (reference sequence). CDR3 length: 16 residues. The CDR3, as DNA: TGTGCCAGTAGTATAGTATCGACTGGCGGGAACACTGAAGCTTTCTTT. Translated: CASSIVSTGGNTEAFF.

The table lists this clone with a few counts. The chain is built from TRBV4-1 and TRBJ1-2; a possible D gene is TRBD1 (5 bases). The V end was cut by 1 base, the J end by 5 bases, with 11 bases between. CDR3 length: 14 residues. Looked up from germline, CDR1 is MGHRA and CDR2 is YSYEKL. This CDR3 reads CASSQAEGSYGYTF. DNA of the CDR3: TGCGCCAGCAGCCAAGCGGAGGGGTCGTATGGCTACACCTTC.

A single count supports this clone. This chain joins TRBV2 and TRBJ1-5; D is perhaps TRBD1 (6 bases). The CDR3 spans 15 residues. Germline V gene lookup returns CDR1 SNHLY and CDR2 FYNNEI. V lost 7 bases and J lost 4, with 17 bases in between. Written as DNA, the CDR3 is TGTGCCAGCACCCAAGGGGGGGGACGGAATCAGCCCCAGCATTTT. It translates to CASTQGGGRNQPQHF.